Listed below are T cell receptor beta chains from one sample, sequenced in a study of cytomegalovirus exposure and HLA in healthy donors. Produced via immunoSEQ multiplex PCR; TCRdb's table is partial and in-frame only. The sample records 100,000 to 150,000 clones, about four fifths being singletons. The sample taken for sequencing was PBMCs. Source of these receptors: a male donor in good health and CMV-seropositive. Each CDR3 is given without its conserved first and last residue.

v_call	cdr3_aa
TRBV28	ASSPLSGSSYEQY
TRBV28	ASSLRAGLGNGEQY
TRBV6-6	ASLSPGTAPREQF
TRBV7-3	ASSMVGGTGDHGYT
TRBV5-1	ASIGGAGNTEAF
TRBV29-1	SVSGRVGTGELF
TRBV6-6	ASRQGQGMGYT
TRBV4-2	ASSQENVRAEQF
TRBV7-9	ASSLAQANTGELF
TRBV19	ASRPTFSNQPQH
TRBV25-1	ASRGGSRETQY
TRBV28	ASSTLGGGAYEQY
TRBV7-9	ASSLTKSGRTPYEQY
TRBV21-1	ASSFRSSF
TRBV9	ASSVEGASTDTQY
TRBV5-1	ASSLGQGSETQY
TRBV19	ASTSPPGRSGNTIY
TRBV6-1	ASGETGVRYGYT
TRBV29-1	SVVEGGNEQF
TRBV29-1	SVPTGTGARNTEAF
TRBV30	AWSGRGLKNSQY
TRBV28	ASSKTSGGTDTQY
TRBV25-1	ASSCPSPLH
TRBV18	ASSTTGAGRGTDTQY
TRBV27	ASSFTVGYEQY
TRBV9	ASSAPAGGPGEQY
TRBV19	ASSIGRGYGYT
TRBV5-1	ASRLTGGMNTEAF
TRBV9	ASSADTGNEQF
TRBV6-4	ASSQAGALTDTQY
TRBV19	ACSIQQGAANYGYT
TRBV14	ASSAAARDYEQY
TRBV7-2	ASSLARTGGYEQY
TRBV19	ASRDRGHYGYT
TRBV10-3	AISEGPVQRYGYT
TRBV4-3	ASSQVPQRSSYNEQF